This is a list of T cell receptor beta chains from one sample in a study of post-analysis software for immune sequencing data. Using its own MiXCR run on the PCR reads, TCRdb lists one record per CDR3 protein. The sample contains hundreds of thousands of distinct CDR3 sequences, 25% to 30% of which appear only once. Sequences were obtained from blood. Receptor source: a girl aged 10-17 years with multiple sclerosis. Both conserved end residues are part of each CDR3.

TRBJ2-7 TRBV7-9 CASSFRAGSNYEQYF
TRBJ2-7 TRBV20-1 CSARDSHSYEQYF
TRBJ2-7 TRBV28 CASSTGGNGIEQYF
TRBJ1-6 TRBV12-3/TRBV12-4 CASSRRQGGDRPLHF
TRBJ1-2 TRBV12-3/TRBV12-4 CASSFTFRDTLNYGYTF
TRBJ2-4 TRBV19 CASSPSDRRFKNIQYF
TRBJ1-1 TRBV29-1 CSAGRAANTEAFF
TRBJ1-2 TRBV11-2 CASSLRPPGSANPPPDYGYTF
TRBJ2-5 TRBV3-1 CASSHSEETQYF
TRBJ2-1 TRBV10-3 CAISGDRGLSNEQFF
TRBJ2-3 TRBV15 CATSASGVGGSTDTQYF
TRBJ2-1 TRBV11-2 CASSLVAGERDEQFF
TRBJ2-5 TRBV7-9 CASSANRGRLQETQYF
TRBJ1-6 TRBV6-6 CASSYAGGDSPLHF
TRBJ2-1 TRBV29-1 CSVTEDRNEQFF
TRBJ2-3 TRBV5-1 CASSSLGTSGSGTDTQYF